These 9 T cell receptor beta chains originate from one sample sequenced in a study of blood T cell repertoires in COVID-19. Data came from immunoSEQ multiplex PCR; TCRdb stores just in-frame clones and leaves some out. In the table there are 180,000 or so clones, 70% to 90% of which are singletons. Sequencing was done on a sample of peripheral blood. These receptor sequences come from a man aged 35 to 55 with active or convalescent COVID-19.

As concerns this clone: Different DNA sequences within this sample yield the same CDR3. J is TRBJ1-3 and V is TRBV4-1; no clear D. This CDR3 spans 16 amino acids. Germline lookup yields CDR1 MGHRA and CDR2 YSYEKL. V was pared by 1 base and J by 0 bases, with 10 bases between. The CDR3 here is CASSQVEASSGNTIYF. Written as DNA, the CDR3 is TGCGCCAGCAGCCAAGTGGAGGCTTCCTCTGGAAACACCATATATTTT.

This rearrangement joins TRBV5-4 to TRBJ1-2; 10 nucleotides align to TRBD1. J gave up 5 bases and V 5 bases, and 15 bases lay outside the gene matches. Germline values: CDR1 SGHNT, CDR2 YYREEE (reference sequence). The CDR3 sequence is 17 residues long. DNA for the CDR3: TGTGCCAGCAGGCCGGGTGAGACAGGGGGCGAGATTTATGGCTACACCTTC. This encodes CASRPGETGGEIYGYTF.

The genes are TRBV25-1 and TRBJ1-5; D may be TRBD1 (6 bases). The CDR3 sequence is 16 residues long. Germline loops: CDR1 MGHDK, CDR2 SYGVNS. V was pared by 6 bases and J by 2 bases, with 17 bases between. The CDR3 reads CASRAGGPLGNQPQHF. CDR3 coding DNA: TGTGCCAGCAGGGCGGGGGGCCCCCTGGGCAATCAGCCCCAGCATTTT.

The chain recombines TRBV4-2 with TRBJ2-1, with 8 positions matching TRBD1. V lost 4 bases to trimming and J lost 4 bases; unmatched junction nucleotides: 6. Per germline, CDR1 LGHNA and CDR2 YNFKEQ. The CDR3 contains 15 residues. The CDR3 DNA sequence: TGTGCCAGCAGCCGAACGGACAGGGAGTACAATGAGCAGTTCTTC. Amino acids: CASSRTDREYNEQFF.

The rearrangement links TRBV30 to TRBJ2-7; D perhaps matches TRBD2 (6 bases). The germline gives CDR1 GTSNPN, CDR2 SVGIG (reference sequence). The V end was cut by 0 bases, the J end by 0 bases, with 15 bases between. The CDR3 consists of 16 residues. This CDR3 reads CAWSVPMAGTSYEQYF. CDR3 nucleotides: TGTGCCTGGAGTGTACCGATGGCGGGGACCTCCTACGAGCAGTACTTC.

Comment on this clone: An end of the junction differs from the germline gene, which may be a read error. The V and J genes are TRBV15 and TRBJ2-3, with D perhaps TRBD2 (6 bases). This CDR3 has 13 residues. CDR1 LNHNV and CDR2 YYDKDF come from the germline V gene (reference sequence). The CDR3 sequence: CATSGDGGDTQYF. CDR3 bases: TGTGCCACCAGCGGAGACGGGGGTGATACGCAGTATTTT.

The chain joins TRBV5-4 to TRBJ1-4; TRBD1 agrees at 10 bases. J was trimmed by 7 bases and V by 4 bases; bases with no gene match: 10. Germline V CDR1 and CDR2: SGHNT, YYREEE (reference sequence). The CDR3 totals 16 residues. The CDR3 region is CASSLGETGGPEKLFF. CDR3 in DNA: TGTGCCAGCAGCCTCGGCGAGACAGGGGGCCCTGAAAAACTGTTTTTT.

V gene TRBV10-2 combines with J gene TRBJ1-5; maybe TRBD1 (6 bases). Trimming pared 1 base from V and 2 bases from J, leaving 12 bases between. The CDR3 consists of 16 residues. Germline CDR1 WSHSY, CDR2 SAAADI. CDR3 DNA: TGCGCCAGCAGTGAGTTGCCAGGGGAAGGCAATCAGCCCCAGCATTTT. As protein: CASSELPGEGNQPQHF.

The V call is TRBV12-3 or TRBV12-4, the J call TRBJ1-2; D is possibly TRBD1 (5 bases). V lost 5 bases and J 8 bases, leaving 12 bases between the germline ends. This CDR3 comprises 12 residues. The CDR3 coding sequence is TGTGCCAGCAGTCGGGCGACAGACGGCTACACCTTC. The encoded protein is CASSRATDGYTF.